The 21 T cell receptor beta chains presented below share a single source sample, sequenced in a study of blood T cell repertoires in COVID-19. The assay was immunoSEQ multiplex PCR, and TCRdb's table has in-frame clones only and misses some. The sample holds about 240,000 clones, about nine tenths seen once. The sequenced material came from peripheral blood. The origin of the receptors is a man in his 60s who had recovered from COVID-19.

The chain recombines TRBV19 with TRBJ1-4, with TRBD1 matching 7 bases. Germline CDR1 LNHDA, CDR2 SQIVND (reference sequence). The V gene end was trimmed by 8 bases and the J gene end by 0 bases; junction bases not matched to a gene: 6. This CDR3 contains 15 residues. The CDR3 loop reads CASRNRGSTNEKLFF. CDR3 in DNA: TGTGCCAGTCGCAACAGGGGCTCAACTAATGAAAAACTGTTTTTT. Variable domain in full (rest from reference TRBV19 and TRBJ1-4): DGGITQSPKYLFRKEGQNVTLSCEQNLNHDAMYWYRQDPGQGLRLIYYSQIVNDFQKGDIAEGYSVSREKKESFPLTVTSAQKNPTAFYLCASRNRGSTNEKLFFGSGTQLSVL.

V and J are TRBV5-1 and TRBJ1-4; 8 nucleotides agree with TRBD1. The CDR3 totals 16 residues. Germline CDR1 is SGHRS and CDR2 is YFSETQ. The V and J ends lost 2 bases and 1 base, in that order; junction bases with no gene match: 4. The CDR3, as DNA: TGCGCCAGCAGCTTCAGGGGGCAGGGAACTAATGAAAAACTGTTTTTT. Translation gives CASSFRGQGTNEKLFF.

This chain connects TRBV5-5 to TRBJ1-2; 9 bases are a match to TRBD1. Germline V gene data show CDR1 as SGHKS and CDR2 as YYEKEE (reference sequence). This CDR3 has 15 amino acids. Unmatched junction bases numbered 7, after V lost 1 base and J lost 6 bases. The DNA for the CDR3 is TGTGCCAGCAGCTTGCTAAGTACAGGGGGCAATGGCTACACCTTC. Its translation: CASSLLSTGGNGYTF.

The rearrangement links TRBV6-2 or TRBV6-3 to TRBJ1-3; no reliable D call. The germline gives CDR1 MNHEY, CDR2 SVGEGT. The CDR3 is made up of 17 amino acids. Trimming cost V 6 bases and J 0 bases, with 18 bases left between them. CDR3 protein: CASSLMSRSTSGNTIYF. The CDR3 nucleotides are TGTGCCAGCAGCTTAATGTCTCGGAGTACCTCTGGAAACACCATATATTTT.

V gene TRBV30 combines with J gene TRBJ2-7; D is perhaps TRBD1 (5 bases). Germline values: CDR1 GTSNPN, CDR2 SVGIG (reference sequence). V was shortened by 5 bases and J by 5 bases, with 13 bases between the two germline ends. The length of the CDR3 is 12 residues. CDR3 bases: TGTGCCTGGGGGCAGGGCAGCCACGAGCAGTACTTC. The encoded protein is CAWGQGSHEQYF.

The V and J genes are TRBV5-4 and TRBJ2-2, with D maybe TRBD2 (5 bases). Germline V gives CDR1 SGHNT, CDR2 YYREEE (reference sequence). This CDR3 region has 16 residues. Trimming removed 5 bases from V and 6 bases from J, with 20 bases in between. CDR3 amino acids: CASSPGLSRAAGELFF. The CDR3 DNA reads TGTGCCAGCAGTCCTGGACTTTCCCGGGCGGCCGGGGAGCTGTTTTTT.

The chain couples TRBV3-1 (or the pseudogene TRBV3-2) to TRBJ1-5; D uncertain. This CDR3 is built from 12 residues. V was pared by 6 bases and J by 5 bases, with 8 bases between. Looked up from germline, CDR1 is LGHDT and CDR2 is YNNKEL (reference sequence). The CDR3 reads CASSAGDQPQHF. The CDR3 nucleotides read TGTGCCAGCAGTGCCGGTGATCAGCCCCAGCATTTT.

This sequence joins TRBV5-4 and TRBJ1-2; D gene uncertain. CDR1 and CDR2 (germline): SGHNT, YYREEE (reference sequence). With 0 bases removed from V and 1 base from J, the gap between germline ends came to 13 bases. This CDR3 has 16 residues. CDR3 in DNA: TGTGCCAGCAGCTTGGACCCCCGTTCCGGTAACTATGGCTACACCTTC. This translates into CASSLDPRSGNYGYTF.

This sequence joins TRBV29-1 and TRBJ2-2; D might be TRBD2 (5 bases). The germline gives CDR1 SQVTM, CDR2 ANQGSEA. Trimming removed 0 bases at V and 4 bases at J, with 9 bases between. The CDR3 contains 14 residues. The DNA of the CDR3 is TGCAGCGTTGAAGATAGCGAACCCACCGGGGAGCTGTTTTTT. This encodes CSVEDSEPTGELFF.

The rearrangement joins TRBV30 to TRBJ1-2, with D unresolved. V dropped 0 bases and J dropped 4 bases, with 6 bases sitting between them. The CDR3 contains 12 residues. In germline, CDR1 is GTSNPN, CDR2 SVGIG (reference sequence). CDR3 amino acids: CAWSVNSYGYTF. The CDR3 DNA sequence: TGTGCCTGGAGTGTAAATAGCTATGGCTACACCTTC.

CDR3 in DNA: TGTGCCAGCAGTTCCCAGAAAGATGGCTACACCTTC. Its protein is CASSSQKDGYTF. The J gene is TRBJ1-2, the V gene TRBV2; D is unclear. The CDR3 has 12 residues. CDR1 SNHLY and CDR2 FYNNEI come from the germline V gene. V lost 5 bases and J 6 bases, leaving 10 bases between the germline ends.

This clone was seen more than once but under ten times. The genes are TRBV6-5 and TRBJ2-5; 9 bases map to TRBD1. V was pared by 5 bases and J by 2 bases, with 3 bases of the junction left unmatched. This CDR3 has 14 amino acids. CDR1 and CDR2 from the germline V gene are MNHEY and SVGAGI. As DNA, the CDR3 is TGTGCCAGCAGTATGGGACAGGGACAAGAGACCCAGTACTTC. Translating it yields CASSMGQGQETQYF.

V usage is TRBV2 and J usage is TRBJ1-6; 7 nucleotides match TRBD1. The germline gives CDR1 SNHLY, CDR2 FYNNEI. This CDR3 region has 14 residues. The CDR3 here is CASGIGTVNSPLHF. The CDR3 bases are TGTGCGAGCGGGATCGGGACAGTTAATTCACCCCTCCACTTT.

The CDR3 protein is CASSELQGITEAFF. DNA of the CDR3: TGTGCCAGCTCGGAACTTCAGGGGATCACTGAAGCTTTCTTT. V usage is TRBV18 and J usage is TRBJ1-1; possibly TRBD1 for D (6 bases). Trimming removed 6 bases at V and 4 bases at J, with 15 bases between. The germline gives CDR1 KGHSH, CDR2 LQKENI. This CDR3 comprises 14 residues.

CDR3 sequence reads: CAWGQGILNYGYTF. Here the CDR3 DNA reads TGTGCCTGGGGTCAGGGGATCCTCAACTATGGCTACACCTTC. The chain carries TRBV30 and TRBJ1-2; D possibly corresponds to TRBD1 (6 bases). The length of the CDR3 is 14 residues. Germline V CDR1 and CDR2: GTSNPN, SVGIG (reference sequence). Trimming stripped 5 bases from V and 2 bases from J, with 15 bases between.

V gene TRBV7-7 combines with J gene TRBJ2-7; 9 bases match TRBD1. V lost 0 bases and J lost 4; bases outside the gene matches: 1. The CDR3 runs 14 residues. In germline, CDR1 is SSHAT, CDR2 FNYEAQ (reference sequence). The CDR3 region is CASSLAGQGYEQYF. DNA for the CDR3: TGTGCCAGCAGCTTAGCGGGACAGGGATACGAGCAGTACTTC.

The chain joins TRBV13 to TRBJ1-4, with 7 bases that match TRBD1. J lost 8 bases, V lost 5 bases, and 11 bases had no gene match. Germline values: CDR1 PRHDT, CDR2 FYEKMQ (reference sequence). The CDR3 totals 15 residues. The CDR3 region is CASSPRAGGREKLFF. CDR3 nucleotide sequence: TGTGCCAGCAGCCCTAGGGCAGGGGGAAGGGAAAAACTGTTTTTT.

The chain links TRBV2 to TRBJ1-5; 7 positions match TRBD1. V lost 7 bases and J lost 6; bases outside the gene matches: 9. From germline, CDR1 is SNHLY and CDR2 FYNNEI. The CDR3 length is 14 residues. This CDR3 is CASTEQGDRQPQHF. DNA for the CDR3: TGTGCCAGCACCGAGCAGGGGGATCGTCAGCCCCAGCATTTT.

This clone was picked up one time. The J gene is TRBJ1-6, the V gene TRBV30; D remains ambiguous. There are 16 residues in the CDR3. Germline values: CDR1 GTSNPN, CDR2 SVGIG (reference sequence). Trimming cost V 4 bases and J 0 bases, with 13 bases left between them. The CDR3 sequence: CAWNLGTSSYNSPLHF. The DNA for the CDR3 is TGTGCCTGGAATCTAGGCACGAGCTCCTATAATTCACCCCTCCACTTT.

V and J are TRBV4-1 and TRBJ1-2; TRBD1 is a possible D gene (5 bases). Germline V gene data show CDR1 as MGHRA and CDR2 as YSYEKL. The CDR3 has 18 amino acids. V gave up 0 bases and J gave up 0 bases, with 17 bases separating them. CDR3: CASSQERHMGRANYGYTF. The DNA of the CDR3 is TGCGCCAGCAGCCAAGAAAGGCATATGGGGCGAGCTAACTATGGCTACACCTTC.

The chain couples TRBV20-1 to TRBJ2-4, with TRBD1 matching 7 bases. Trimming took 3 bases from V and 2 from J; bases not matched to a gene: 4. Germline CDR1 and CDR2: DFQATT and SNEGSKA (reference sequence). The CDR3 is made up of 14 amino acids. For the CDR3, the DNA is TGCAGTGCTAGTGAGGGGGCGTCCAAAAACATTCAGTACTTC. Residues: CSASEGASKNIQYF.